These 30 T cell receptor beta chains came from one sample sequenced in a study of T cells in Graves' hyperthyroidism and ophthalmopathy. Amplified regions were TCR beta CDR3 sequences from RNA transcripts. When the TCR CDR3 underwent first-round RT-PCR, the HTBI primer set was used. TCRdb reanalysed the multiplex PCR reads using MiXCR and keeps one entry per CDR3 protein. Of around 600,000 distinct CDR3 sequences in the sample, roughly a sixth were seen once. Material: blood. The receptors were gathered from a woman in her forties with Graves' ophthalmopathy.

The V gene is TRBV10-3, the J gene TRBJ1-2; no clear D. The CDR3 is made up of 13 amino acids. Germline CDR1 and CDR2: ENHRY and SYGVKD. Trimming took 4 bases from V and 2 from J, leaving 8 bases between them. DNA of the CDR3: TGTGCCATCAGTGGGGAGGCGAACTATGGCTACACCTTC. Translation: CAISGEANYGYTF.

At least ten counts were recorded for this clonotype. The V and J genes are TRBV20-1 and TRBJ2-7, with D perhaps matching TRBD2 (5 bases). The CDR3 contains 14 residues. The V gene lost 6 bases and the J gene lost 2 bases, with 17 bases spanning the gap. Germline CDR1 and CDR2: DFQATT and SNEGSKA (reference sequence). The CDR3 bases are TGCAGTGCCCGGACGGGGTATGGAGCCTACGAGCAGTACTTC. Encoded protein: CSARTGYGAYEQYF.

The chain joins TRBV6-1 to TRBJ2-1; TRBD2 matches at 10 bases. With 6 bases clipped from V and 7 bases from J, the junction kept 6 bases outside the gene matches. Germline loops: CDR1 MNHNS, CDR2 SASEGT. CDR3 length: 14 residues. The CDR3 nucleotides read TGTGCCAGCAGCAGCGGGGGGGCGTCAAATGAGCAGTTCTTC. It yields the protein CASSSGGASNEQFF.

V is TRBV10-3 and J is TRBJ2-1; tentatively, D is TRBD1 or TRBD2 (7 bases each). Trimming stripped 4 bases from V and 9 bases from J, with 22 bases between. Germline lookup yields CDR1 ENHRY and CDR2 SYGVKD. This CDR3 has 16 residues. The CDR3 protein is CAISGPRGGGGFEQFF. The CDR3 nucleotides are TGTGCCATCAGTGGGCCCCGGGGAGGGGGCGGTTTTGAGCAGTTCTTC.

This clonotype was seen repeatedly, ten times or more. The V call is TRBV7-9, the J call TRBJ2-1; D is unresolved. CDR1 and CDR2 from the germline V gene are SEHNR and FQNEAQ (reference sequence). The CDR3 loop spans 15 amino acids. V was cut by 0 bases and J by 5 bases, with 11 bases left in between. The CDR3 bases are TGTGCCAGCAGCTTAGCGGGCCTTGGAGACAATGAGCAGTTCTTC. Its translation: CASSLAGLGDNEQFF.

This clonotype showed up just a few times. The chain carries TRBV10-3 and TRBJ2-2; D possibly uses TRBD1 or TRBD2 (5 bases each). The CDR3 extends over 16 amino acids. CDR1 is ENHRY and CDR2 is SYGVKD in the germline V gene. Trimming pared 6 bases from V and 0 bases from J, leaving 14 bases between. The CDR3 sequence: CAISESGGSNTGELFF. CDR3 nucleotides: TGTGCCATCAGCGAGAGTGGGGGATCGAACACCGGGGAGCTGTTTTTT.

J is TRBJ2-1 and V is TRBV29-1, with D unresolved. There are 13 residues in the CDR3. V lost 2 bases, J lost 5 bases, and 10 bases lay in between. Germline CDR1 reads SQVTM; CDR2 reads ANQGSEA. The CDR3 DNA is TGCAGCGTTGAAATCCCCCCCCACAATGAGCAGTTCTTC. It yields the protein CSVEIPPHNEQFF.

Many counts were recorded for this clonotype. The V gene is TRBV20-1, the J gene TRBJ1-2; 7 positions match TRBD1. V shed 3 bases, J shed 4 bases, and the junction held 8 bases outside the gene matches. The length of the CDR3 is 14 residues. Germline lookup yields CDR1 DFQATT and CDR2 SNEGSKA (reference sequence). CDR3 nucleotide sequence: TGCAGTGCTAGTGAGGGGGCTCTTGGCTATGGCTACACCTTC. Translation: CSASEGALGYGYTF.

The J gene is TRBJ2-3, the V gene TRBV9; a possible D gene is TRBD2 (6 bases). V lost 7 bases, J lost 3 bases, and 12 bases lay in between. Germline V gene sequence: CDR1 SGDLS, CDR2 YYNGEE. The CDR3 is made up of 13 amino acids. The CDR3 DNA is TGTGCCAGCGGTCGGGGGTCGACAGATACGCAGTATTTT. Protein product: CASGRGSTDTQYF.

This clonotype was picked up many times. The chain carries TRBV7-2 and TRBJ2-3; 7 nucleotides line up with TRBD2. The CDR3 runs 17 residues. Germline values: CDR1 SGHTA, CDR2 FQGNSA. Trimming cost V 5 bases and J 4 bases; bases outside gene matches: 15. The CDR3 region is CASSPQVGRAKSDTQYF. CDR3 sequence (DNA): TGTGCCAGCAGCCCGCAGGTTGGGAGGGCCAAATCAGATACGCAGTATTTT.

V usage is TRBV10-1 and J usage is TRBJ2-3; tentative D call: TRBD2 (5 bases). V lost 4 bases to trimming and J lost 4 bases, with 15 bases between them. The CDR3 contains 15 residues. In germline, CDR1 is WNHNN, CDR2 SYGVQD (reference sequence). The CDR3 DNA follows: TGCGCCAGCAGTGGAGGGATGGGGTCCTCAGATACGCAGTATTTT. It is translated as CASSGGMGSSDTQYF.

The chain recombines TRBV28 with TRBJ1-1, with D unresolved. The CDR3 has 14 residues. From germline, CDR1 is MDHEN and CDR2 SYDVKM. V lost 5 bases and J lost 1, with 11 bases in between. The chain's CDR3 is CASSPLWRNTEAFF. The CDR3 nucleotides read TGTGCCAGCAGTCCGCTCTGGAGGAACACTGAAGCTTTCTTT.

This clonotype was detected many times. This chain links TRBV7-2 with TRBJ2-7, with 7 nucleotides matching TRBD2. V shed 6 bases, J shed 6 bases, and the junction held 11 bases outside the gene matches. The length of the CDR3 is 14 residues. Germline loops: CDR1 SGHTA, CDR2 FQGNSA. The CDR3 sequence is CASRDSDGRGEQYF. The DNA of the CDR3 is TGTGCCAGCAGAGACTCCGATGGGAGGGGCGAGCAGTACTTC.

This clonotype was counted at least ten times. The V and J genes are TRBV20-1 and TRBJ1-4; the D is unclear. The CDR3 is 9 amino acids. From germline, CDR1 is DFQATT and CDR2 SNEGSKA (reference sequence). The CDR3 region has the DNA TGCATACCTTGTGAAAAACTGTTTTTT. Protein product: CIPCEKLFF.

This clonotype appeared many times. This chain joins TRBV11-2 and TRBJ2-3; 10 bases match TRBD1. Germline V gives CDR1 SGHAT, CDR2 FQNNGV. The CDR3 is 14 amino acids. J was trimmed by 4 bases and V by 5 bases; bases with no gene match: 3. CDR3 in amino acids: CASSRDRGADTQYF. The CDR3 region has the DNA TGTGCCAGCAGCCGGGACAGGGGAGCAGATACGCAGTATTTT.

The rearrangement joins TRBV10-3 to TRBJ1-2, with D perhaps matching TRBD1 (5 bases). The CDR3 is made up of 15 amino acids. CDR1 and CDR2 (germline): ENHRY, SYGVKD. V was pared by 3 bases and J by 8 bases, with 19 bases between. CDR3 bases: TGTGCCATCAGTGAAAACCGGGGCAGGGCTGAAGGCTACACCTTC. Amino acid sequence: CAISENRGRAEGYTF.

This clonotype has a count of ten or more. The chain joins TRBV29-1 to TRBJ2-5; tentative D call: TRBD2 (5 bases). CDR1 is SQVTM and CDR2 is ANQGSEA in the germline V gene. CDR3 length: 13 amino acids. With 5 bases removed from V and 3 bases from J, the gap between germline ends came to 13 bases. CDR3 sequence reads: CSVNSGNEETQYF. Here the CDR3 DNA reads TGCAGCGTTAATTCCGGGAATGAAGAGACCCAGTACTTC.

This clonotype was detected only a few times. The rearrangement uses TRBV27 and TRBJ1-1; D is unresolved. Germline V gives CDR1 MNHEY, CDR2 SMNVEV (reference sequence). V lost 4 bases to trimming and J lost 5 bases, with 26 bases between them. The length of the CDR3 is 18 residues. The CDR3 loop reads CASSSLYRASARGTEAFF. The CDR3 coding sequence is TGTGCCAGCAGTTCCCTGTACCGGGCAAGCGCGCGGGGAACTGAAGCTTTCTTT.

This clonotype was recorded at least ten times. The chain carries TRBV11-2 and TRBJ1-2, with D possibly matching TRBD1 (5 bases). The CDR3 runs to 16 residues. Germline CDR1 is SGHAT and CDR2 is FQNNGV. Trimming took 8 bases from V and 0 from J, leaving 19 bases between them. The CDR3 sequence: CASSNFDSSANYGYTF. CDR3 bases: TGTGCCAGCTCAAATTTTGACAGCTCTGCTAACTATGGCTACACCTTC.

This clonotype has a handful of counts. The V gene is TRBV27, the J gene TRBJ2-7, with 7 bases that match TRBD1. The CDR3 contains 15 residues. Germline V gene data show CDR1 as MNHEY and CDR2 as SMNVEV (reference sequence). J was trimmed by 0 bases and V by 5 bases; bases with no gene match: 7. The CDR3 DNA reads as TGTGCCAGCAGTGCTCCGCGGACAGGCTCCTACGAGCAGTACTTC. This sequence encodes CASSAPRTGSYEQYF.

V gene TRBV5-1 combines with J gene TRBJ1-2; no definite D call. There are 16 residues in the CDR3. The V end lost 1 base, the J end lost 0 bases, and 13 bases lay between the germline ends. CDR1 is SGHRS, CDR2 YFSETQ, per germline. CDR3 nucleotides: TGCGCCAGCAGCTTGTTGCCACAGCTTACTAACTATGGCTACACCTTC. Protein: CASSLLPQLTNYGYTF.

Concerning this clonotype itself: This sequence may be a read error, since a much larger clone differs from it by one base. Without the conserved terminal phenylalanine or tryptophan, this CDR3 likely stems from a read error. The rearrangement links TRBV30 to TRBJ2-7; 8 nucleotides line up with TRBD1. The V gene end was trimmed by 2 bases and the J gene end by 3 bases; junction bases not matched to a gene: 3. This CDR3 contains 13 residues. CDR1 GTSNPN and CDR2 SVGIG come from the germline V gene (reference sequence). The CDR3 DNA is TGTGCCTGGAGTCTTGGACAGGGCTACGAGCAGTACCTC. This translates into CAWSLGQGYEQYL.

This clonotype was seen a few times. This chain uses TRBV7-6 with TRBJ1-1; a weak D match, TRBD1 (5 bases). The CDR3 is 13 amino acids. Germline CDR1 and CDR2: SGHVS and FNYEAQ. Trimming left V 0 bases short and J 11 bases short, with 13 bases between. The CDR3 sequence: CASSLAFGGDAFF. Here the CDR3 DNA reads TGTGCCAGCAGCTTAGCTTTTGGAGGGGACGCTTTCTTT. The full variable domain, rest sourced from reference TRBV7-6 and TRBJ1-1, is GAGVSQSPRYKVTKRGQDVALRCDPISGHVSLYWYRQALGQGPEFLTYFNYEAQQDKSGLPNDRFSAERPEGSISTLTIQRTEQRDSAMYRCASSLAFGGDAFFGQGTRLTVV.

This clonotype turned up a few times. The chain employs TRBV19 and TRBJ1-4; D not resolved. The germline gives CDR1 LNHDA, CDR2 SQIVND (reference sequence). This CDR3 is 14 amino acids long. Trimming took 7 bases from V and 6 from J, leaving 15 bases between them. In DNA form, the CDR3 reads TGTGCCAGTAACTCTCGAGGACGTGATGAAAAACTGTTTTTT. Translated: CASNSRGRDEKLFF.

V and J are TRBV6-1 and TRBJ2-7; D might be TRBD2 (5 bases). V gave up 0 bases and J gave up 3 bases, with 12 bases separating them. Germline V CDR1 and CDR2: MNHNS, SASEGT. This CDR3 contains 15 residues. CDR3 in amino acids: CASSEAPKGVYEQYF. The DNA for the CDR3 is TGTGCCAGCAGTGAAGCGCCTAAGGGAGTCTACGAGCAGTACTTC.

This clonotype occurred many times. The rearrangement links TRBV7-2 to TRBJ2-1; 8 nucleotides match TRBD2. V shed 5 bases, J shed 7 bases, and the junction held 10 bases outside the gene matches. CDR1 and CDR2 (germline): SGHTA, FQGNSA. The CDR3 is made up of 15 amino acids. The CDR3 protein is CASSRGSQRGNEQFF. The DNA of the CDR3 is TGTGCCAGCAGCCGTGGGTCGCAGCGGGGGAATGAGCAGTTCTTC.

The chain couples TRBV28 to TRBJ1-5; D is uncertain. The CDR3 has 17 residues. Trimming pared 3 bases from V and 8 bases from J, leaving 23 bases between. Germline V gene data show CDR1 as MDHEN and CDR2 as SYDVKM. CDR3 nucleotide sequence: TGTGCCAGCAGTTTCTCAAGGATAGGACCGTTTCAGGAGCCCCAGCATTTT. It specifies CASSFSRIGPFQEPQHF.

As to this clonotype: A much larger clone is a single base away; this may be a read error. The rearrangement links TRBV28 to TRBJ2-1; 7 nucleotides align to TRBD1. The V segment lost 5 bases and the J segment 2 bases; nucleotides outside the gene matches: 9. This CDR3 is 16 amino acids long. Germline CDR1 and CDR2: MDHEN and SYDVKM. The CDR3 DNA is TGTGCCAGCAGTCCGGTCGGGACAGCTACCTACAATGAGCAGTTCTTC. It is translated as CASSPVGTATYNEQFF.

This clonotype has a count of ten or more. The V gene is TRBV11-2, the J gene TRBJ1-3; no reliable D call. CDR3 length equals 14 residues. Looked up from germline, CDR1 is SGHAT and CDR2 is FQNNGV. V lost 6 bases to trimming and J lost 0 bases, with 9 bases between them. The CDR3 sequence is CASSALFSGNTIYF. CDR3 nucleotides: TGTGCCAGCAGTGCTCTGTTCTCTGGAAACACCATATATTTT.

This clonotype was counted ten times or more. CDR3 sequence (DNA): TGTGCCAGCGAGCTTGGGCGGACCGAGCAGTTCTTC. Translation gives CASELGRTEQFF. V usage is TRBV2 and J usage is TRBJ2-1; D uncertain. This CDR3 is 12 amino acids long. Germline loops: CDR1 SNHLY, CDR2 FYNNEI. The V end was cut by 8 bases, the J end by 10 bases, with 15 bases between.